Presented here are 14 T cell receptor beta chains from one specimen sequenced in a study of shared clonotypes between healthy human individuals. TCRdb keeps only in-frame clones here, not all; method: immunoSEQ multiplex PCR. This table has some 1,600,000 clones, 95% to 99% appearing once. Sample: naive CD4+ T cells sorted from blood. Regarding subset: CD45RA+ positively selected. The receptors shown here come from a man younger than 40 in good health.

The rearrangement joins TRBV5-1 to TRBJ1-1; the D gene is possibly TRBD1 (6 bases). V was clipped by 3 bases and J by 1 base, with 16 bases between them. The CDR3 loop spans 16 amino acids. The V gene's germline CDR1 is SGHRS and CDR2 YFSETQ. The CDR3 DNA follows: TGCGCCAGCAGCTCGTTGGGGGGCAGGTCGAACACTGAAGCTTTCTTT. This gives the protein CASSSLGGRSNTEAFF.

This clone showed up just once. The chain uses TRBV7-8 and TRBJ2-7, with TRBD1 matching 8 bases. CDR3 length: 13 amino acids. V trimming: 5 bases; J trimming: 7 bases; junction bases outside the gene matches: 7. Germline loops: CDR1 SGHVS, CDR2 FQNEAQ. CDR3 bases: TGTGCCAGCAGCATCAGGGGGCGCGGAGAGCAGTACTTC. Its protein is CASSIRGRGEQYF.

The chain carries TRBV9 and TRBJ1-1; 7 positions agree with TRBD1. CDR3 length: 14 residues. The germline V gene encodes CDR1 SGDLS and CDR2 YYNGEE. V lost 3 bases and J lost 4; bases outside the gene matches: 6. The DNA of the CDR3 is TGTGCCAGCAGCGCCAGGGGGGTTGCCACTGAAGCTTTCTTT. Protein sequence: CASSARGVATEAFF.

This chain links TRBV6-6 with TRBJ2-7, with TRBD1 matching 7 bases. The CDR3 is 15 residues long. Germline V gene data show CDR1 as MNHNY and CDR2 as SVGAGI (reference sequence). V shed 2 bases and J 5 bases; nucleotides not matched to a gene: 9. This chain's CDR3 is CASSYRTGYSDEQYF. Written as DNA, the CDR3 is TGTGCCAGCAGTTACCGGACAGGATATTCGGACGAGCAGTACTTC.

This chain links TRBV29-1 with TRBJ2-1; TRBD2 agrees at 12 bases. The V gene end was trimmed by 6 bases and the J gene end by 8 bases; junction bases not matched to a gene: 23. Germline V gene lookup returns CDR1 SQVTM and CDR2 ANQGSEA. The CDR3 loop spans 19 amino acids. In DNA form, the CDR3 reads TGCAGCGTCGAGGGCAGGCCAGGCCCTAGCGGGAGGGCTCGGGATGAGCAGTTCTTC. Encoded protein: CSVEGRPGPSGRARDEQFF.

The rearrangement links TRBV27 to TRBJ2-1, with D possibly matching TRBD1 (6 bases). Trimming took off 6 bases at V and 5 bases at J, with 14 bases between the two ends. Germline CDR1 reads MNHEY; CDR2 reads SMNVEV (reference sequence). The CDR3 consists of 14 residues. The CDR3, as DNA: TGTGCCAGCAGAATTACAGGGCCCGACAATGAGCAGTTCTTC. It encodes CASRITGPDNEQFF.

The rearrangement uses TRBV5-4 and TRBJ2-7, with D perhaps matching TRBD2 (5 bases). Trimming pared 3 bases from V and 3 bases from J, leaving 16 bases between. Germline V gene data show CDR1 as SGHNT and CDR2 as YYREEE (reference sequence). CDR3 length: 15 amino acids. This chain's CDR3 is CASSSRERGFYEQYF. The CDR3, as DNA: TGTGCCAGCAGCTCCCGGGAACGGGGATTCTACGAGCAGTACTTC.

The chain couples TRBV7-9 to TRBJ1-5; D is unclear. The CDR3 is 15 amino acids. Trimming shortened V by 1 base and J by 0 bases, and 7 bases separated the two germline ends. CDR1 is SEHNR and CDR2 is FQNEAQ in the germline V gene (reference sequence). The CDR3 loop is CASSLGAGSNQPQHF. The CDR3 DNA reads as TGTGCCAGCAGCTTAGGGGCAGGTAGCAATCAGCCCCAGCATTTT.

This sequence joins TRBV7-2 and TRBJ1-2, with D tentatively TRBD1 (6 bases). Between the trimmed V and J ends, which lost 0 bases and 4 bases, there was a span of 12 bases. CDR1 and CDR2 from the germline V gene are SGHTA and FQGNSA. This CDR3 is built from 15 residues. CDR3 loop: CASSLAQDSGYGYTF. Here the CDR3 DNA reads TGTGCCAGCAGCTTAGCCCAGGACAGTGGCTATGGCTACACCTTC.

The chain couples TRBV5-1 to TRBJ2-2; possible D gene TRBD1, 6 bases. Germline V gene data show CDR1 as SGHRS and CDR2 as YFSETQ. The CDR3 totals 17 residues. V shed 4 bases and J shed 1 base, with 17 bases lying between them. Written as DNA, the CDR3 is TGCGCCAGCAGCCATCCCACCGGGACACGGAACACCGGGGAGCTGTTTTTT. Its translation: CASSHPTGTRNTGELFF.

This clone was detected only once. The sample contains more than one DNA sequence encoding this CDR3. The chain recombines TRBV7-2 with TRBJ2-1; D unclear. The CDR3 is 13 residues long. Looked up from germline, CDR1 is SGHTA and CDR2 is FQGNSA. Trimming removed 3 bases from V and 4 bases from J, with 7 bases in between. The CDR3 sequence: CASSLVGYNEQFF. In nucleotides, the CDR3 is TGTGCCAGCAGCTTGGTGGGGTACAATGAGCAGTTCTTC.

The V call is TRBV5-1, the J call TRBJ2-2; 9 bases line up with TRBD2. The CDR3 is made up of 16 amino acids. J lost 4 bases, V lost 0 bases, and 4 bases had no gene match. In germline, CDR1 is SGHRS, CDR2 YFSETQ. The CDR3 sequence is CASSLGISGSTGELFF. CDR3 coding DNA: TGCGCCAGCAGCTTGGGTATTAGCGGGAGCACCGGGGAGCTGTTTTTT.

A single count supports this clone. The chain is built from TRBV2 and TRBJ2-1; maybe TRBD1 (5 bases). CDR1 is SNHLY and CDR2 is FYNNEI in the germline V gene. The CDR3 has 12 residues. The germline V and J ends were trimmed by 4 bases and 10 bases, with 11 bases remaining between them. In nucleotides, the CDR3 is TGTGCCAGCAGTGGTACAGGCCGCGAGCAGTTCTTC. Amino acids: CASSGTGREQFF.

The genes are TRBV28 and TRBJ2-3; no definite D call. Between the trimmed V and J ends, which lost 2 bases and 1 base, there was a span of 13 bases. Germline CDR1 and CDR2: MDHEN and SYDVKM. The CDR3 consists of 16 residues. The CDR3 DNA sequence: TGTGCCAGCAGTTTAGTAGTGGGGTCCGGCACAGATACGCAGTATTTT. It codes for CASSLVVGSGTDTQYF. Complete variable domain (other parts from reference TRBV28 and TRBJ2-3): DVKVTQSSRYLVKRTGEKVFLECVQDMDHENMFWYRQDPGLGLRLIYFSYDVKMKEKGDIPEGYSVSREKKERFSLILESASTNQTSMYLCASSLVVGSGTDTQYFGPGTRLTVL.